Following are 10 T cell receptor beta chains from one sample sequenced in a study of CD8 T cells in ankylosing spondylitis. From the 5' RACE reads, TCRdb called clonotypes with MiXCR, one entry per CDR3 protein. The sample lists approximately 200,000 distinct CDR3 sequences, about 13% occurring once. Material for sequencing was blood, either unsorted or a sorted T cell fraction (not recorded which). The receptors derive from a male donor with ankylosing spondylitis or in good health (not recorded which).

There are many counts of this clonotype. This chain joins TRBV4-1 and TRBJ2-3; D possibly corresponds to TRBD1 (5 bases). V lost 0 bases and J lost 0, with 25 bases in between. This CDR3 spans 21 amino acids. CDR1 MGHRA and CDR2 YSYEKL come from the germline V gene. The CDR3 DNA is TGCGCCAGCAGCCAAGAACCGTACCGGCAGGGCGTTCTCCCGAGCACAGATACGCAGTATTTT. Its protein is CASSQEPYRQGVLPSTDTQYF.

The chain joins TRBV4-1 to TRBJ2-3; no reliable D call. The CDR3 extends over 12 amino acids. The V end lost 3 bases, the J end lost 6 bases, and 7 bases lay between the germline ends. Germline V gene lookup returns CDR1 MGHRA and CDR2 YSYEKL. The CDR3 region is CASSQIGDTQYF. CDR3 DNA: TGCGCCAGCAGCCAGATCGGGGATACGCAGTATTTT.

In its sample, this clonotype was seen a few times. The chain has TRBV7-9 and TRBJ2-1; TRBD1 or TRBD2 may be the D gene (5 bases each). Per the germline V gene, CDR1 is SEHNR and CDR2 is FQNEAQ (reference sequence). Trimming removed 4 bases from V and 12 bases from J, with 13 bases in between. The CDR3 sequence is 12 residues long. The DNA for the CDR3 is TGTGCCAGCAGCTCGGGGACCCTAGGGCAGTTCTTC. It translates to CASSSGTLGQFF. Full variable domain (outside the CDR3, taken from reference TRBV7-9 and TRBJ2-1): DTGVSQNPRHKITKRGQNVTFRCDPISEHNRLYWYRQTLGQGPEFLTYFQNEAQLEKSRLLSDRFSAERPKGSFSTLEIQRTEQGDSAMYLCASSSGTLGQFFGPGTRLTVL.

The CDR3 is CASSSGTGISNTEAFF. The CDR3 DNA is TGTGCCAGCAGTTCTGGGACAGGGATATCGAACACTGAAGCTTTCTTT. The chain recombines TRBV12-3 or TRBV12-4 with TRBJ1-1; 9 bases map to TRBD1. The CDR3 sequence is 16 residues long. The V and J ends lost 4 bases and 1 base, in that order; junction bases with no gene match: 7.

The gene calls are TRBV4-1 and TRBJ2-3; D perhaps matches TRBD1 (5 bases). In germline, CDR1 is MGHRA, CDR2 YSYEKL. Trimming cost V 4 bases and J 3 bases, with 23 bases left between them. The CDR3 consists of 18 residues. This CDR3 is CASSRPLLKGWLTDTQYF. The CDR3 DNA sequence: TGCGCCAGCAGCCGACCTTTACTTAAGGGGTGGTTGACAGATACGCAGTATTTT.

This sequence joins TRBV6-6 and TRBJ2-1; D remains ambiguous. Per the germline V gene, CDR1 is MNHNY and CDR2 is SVGAGI (reference sequence). This CDR3 has 13 residues. Trimming took 0 bases from V and 4 from J, leaving 4 bases between them. CDR3 bases: TGTGCCAGCAGTTACTCGAATTACAATGAGCAGTTCTTC. Translating gives CASSYSNYNEQFF.

V usage is TRBV7-8 and J usage is TRBJ2-5; 9 bases align to TRBD2. The V gene end was trimmed by 5 bases and the J gene end by 5 bases; junction bases not matched to a gene: 9. Germline CDR1 SGHVS, CDR2 FQNEAQ. This CDR3 has 15 amino acids. CDR3 in amino acids: CASSPRLAVWETQYF. CDR3 coding DNA: TGTGCCAGCAGCCCGCGACTAGCGGTGTGGGAGACCCAGTACTTC.

This clonotype was detected a few times. The genes are TRBV4-1 and TRBJ1-1, with a tentative D call TRBD1 (5 bases). Germline V gene lookup returns CDR1 MGHRA and CDR2 YSYEKL. This CDR3 comprises 13 residues. Deletions cut 7 bases from V and 5 bases from J, with 14 bases between. The CDR3 loop is CASTRQGVTEAFF. Here the CDR3 DNA reads TGCGCCAGCACGAGACAAGGGGTGACTGAAGCTTTCTTT.

This clonotype showed up many times. The chain has TRBV3-1 and TRBJ2-1, with a possible D match to TRBD1 (7 bases). Between the trimmed V and J ends, which lost 3 bases and 5 bases, there was a span of 14 bases. The germline V gene encodes CDR1 LGHDT and CDR2 YNNKEL (reference sequence). This CDR3 has 15 amino acids. The CDR3, as DNA: TGTGCCAGCAGCCAGGCGGGACAGCTGAACAATGAGCAGTTCTTC. As protein: CASSQAGQLNNEQFF.

The table lists this clonotype with many counts. This chain joins TRBV18 and TRBJ2-5, with D unresolved. Germline values: CDR1 KGHSH, CDR2 LQKENI. V was trimmed by 0 bases and J by 0 bases, leaving 11 bases between them. This CDR3 is 16 amino acids long. CDR3 in amino acids: CASSPPFGRNQETQYF. The CDR3 DNA reads TGTGCCAGCTCACCACCGTTTGGCAGAAACCAAGAGACCCAGTACTTC.